This T cell receptor beta chain was captured in a study of blood T cell repertoires in COVID-19. Germline V CDR1 and CDR2: MRHNA, SNTAGT. The trim removed 8 bases at V and 7 bases at J, leaving 3 bases unmatched. The CDR3 runs to 14 residues. Clones were sequenced by immunoSEQ multiplex PCR, and TCRdb holds only the in-frame ones, with some missing. The table shows approximately 320,000 clones, with about 90% occurring only once. Specimen: peripheral blood. This chain joins TRBV6-4 and TRBJ2-1; TRBD2 agrees at 15 bases. The source is a woman in her 30s with COVID-19, enrolled during active disease. DNA for the CDR3: TGTGCCAGCGGCGGGACTAGCGGGGGGAATGAGCAGTTCTTC. Translating it yields CASGGTSGGNEQFF.